A single sample is the source of the 17 T cell receptor beta chains below, sequenced in a study of blood T cell repertoires in COVID-19. Sequencing was performed with immunoSEQ multiplex PCR; in TCRdb, only in-frame clones are kept and a portion is missing. Of about 500,000 clones in the sample, 87% were seen once. Specimen: PBMCs or T cells enriched from blood (not recorded which). The receptors shown here come from a woman under 30 who had recovered from COVID-19.

The chain is built from TRBV18 and TRBJ1-1; 8 bases align to TRBD1. Germline V CDR1 and CDR2: KGHSH, LQKENI. The V segment lost 6 bases and the J segment 3 bases; nucleotides outside the gene matches: 9. The CDR3 has 15 amino acids. CDR3 nucleotides: TGTGCCAGCTCTCACGGACAGGGCTCTGACACTGAAGCTTTCTTT. Translation gives CASSHGQGSDTEAFF. Drawing the rest from reference TRBV18 and TRBJ1-1, the complete variable domain is NAGVMQNPRHLVRRRGQEARLRCSPMKGHSHVYWYRQLPEEGLKFMVYLQKENIIDESGMPKERFSAEFPKEGPSILRIQQVVRGDSAAYFCASSHGQGSDTEAFFGQGTRLTVV.

In DNA form, the CDR3 reads TGTGCCAGCAGCTTGGCCCCCCGAGTTGACTCTGGCTATGGCTACACCTTC. Translating gives CASSLAPRVDSGYGYTF. The gene calls are TRBV5-5 and TRBJ1-2; D is undetermined. From germline, CDR1 is SGHKS and CDR2 YYEKEE (reference sequence). Trimming stripped 0 bases from V and 4 bases from J, with 19 bases between. This CDR3 is built from 17 residues.

The rearrangement joins TRBV10-3 to TRBJ1-6; no reliable D call. The germline V and J ends were trimmed by 0 bases and 10 bases, with 7 bases remaining between them. The length of the CDR3 is 13 residues. Germline values: CDR1 ENHRY, CDR2 SYGVKD. CDR3 bases: TGTGCCATCAGTGAGTCGAAAGAGTCACCCCTCCACTTT. It encodes CAISESKESPLHF.

This clone was found once. The CDR3 sequence is CASSQPGAFYGYTF. Here the CDR3 DNA reads TGTGCCAGCAGCCAACCGGGAGCCTTTTATGGCTACACCTTC. The chain employs TRBV6-5 and TRBJ1-2; D is uncertain. The V and J ends lost 6 bases and 5 bases respectively, with 16 bases between them. The CDR3 has 14 amino acids. Germline loops: CDR1 MNHEY, CDR2 SVGAGI.

This chain links TRBV4-1 with TRBJ1-1; TRBD1 agrees at 7 bases. This CDR3 has 16 amino acids. The V gene end was trimmed by 1 base and the J gene end by 8 bases; junction bases not matched to a gene: 13. CDR1 and CDR2 from the germline V gene are MGHRA and YSYEKL. In DNA form, the CDR3 reads TGCGCCAGCAGCCAAGGTTCACAGGGGCTATCATTGGAAGCTTTCTTT. Translating gives CASSQGSQGLSLEAFF.

This clone was counted a few times. The rearrangement joins TRBV2 to TRBJ2-3; D might be TRBD1 (6 bases). Trimming shortened V by 7 bases and J by 2 bases, and 16 bases separated the two germline ends. The CDR3 runs to 15 residues. Germline assignment: CDR1 SNHLY and CDR2 FYNNEI. DNA for the CDR3: TGTGCCAGCACTTGGACAGACCTCTCCACAGATACGCAGTATTTT. Translating it yields CASTWTDLSTDTQYF.

The chain recombines TRBV6-1 with TRBJ2-7, with unresolved D. Germline V gene data show CDR1 as MNHNS and CDR2 as SASEGT. The V and J ends lost 5 bases and 3 bases respectively, with 11 bases between them. The CDR3 consists of 13 residues. The CDR3 DNA follows: TGTGCCAGCAGTCCCTCTCGAGGCTACGAGCAGTACTTC. Translating it yields CASSPSRGYEQYF.

The chain has TRBV6-5 and TRBJ1-2; perhaps TRBD1 as D (5 bases). The CDR3 is 16 amino acids. The V gene's germline CDR1 is MNHEY and CDR2 SVGAGI. Trimming removed 2 bases from V and 3 bases from J, with 16 bases in between. The CDR3 region is CASSYAADQGYYGYTF. The CDR3 DNA follows: TGTGCCAGCAGTTACGCTGCAGATCAGGGATACTATGGCTACACCTTC.

This rearrangement joins TRBV3-1 (or the pseudogene TRBV3-2) to TRBJ2-3, with TRBD2 matching 7 bases. Unmatched junction bases numbered 8, after V lost 0 bases and J lost 8 bases. The germline V gene has CDR1 LGHDT and CDR2 YNNKEL (reference sequence). This CDR3 is 15 amino acids long. CDR3 in amino acids: CASSQDSPSGGTQYF. In DNA form, the CDR3 reads TGTGCCAGCAGCCAAGATTCCCCTAGCGGAGGTACGCAGTATTTT.

The chain uses TRBV19 and TRBJ2-3; 7 positions match TRBD2. V gave up 5 bases and J gave up 2 bases; unmatched junction bases: 4. The CDR3 extends over 14 amino acids. From germline, CDR1 is LNHDA and CDR2 SQIVND (reference sequence). The CDR3 DNA follows: TGTGCCAGTAGTCCCGCGGGGGACACAGATACGCAGTATTTT. Amino acids: CASSPAGDTDTQYF.

This clone was found once. The chain couples TRBV11-2 to TRBJ2-1; D might be TRBD1 (5 bases). V lost 0 bases and J lost 9, with 15 bases in between. In germline, CDR1 is SGHAT, CDR2 FQNNGV. This CDR3 is built from 15 residues. The CDR3 nucleotides read TGTGCCAGCAGCTTAGAGGGCAGGGTGTGGGGTGAGCAGTTCTTC. This gives the protein CASSLEGRVWGEQFF. Variable domain in full (rest from reference TRBV11-2 and TRBJ2-1): EAGVAQSPRYKIIEKRQSVAFWCNPISGHATLYWYQQILGQGPKLLIQFQNNGVVDDSQLPKDRFSAERLKGVDSTLKIQPAKLEDSAVYLCASSLEGRVWGEQFFGPGTRLTVL.

This chain links TRBV5-1 with TRBJ2-3, with 9 positions matching TRBD2. Germline lookup yields CDR1 SGHRS and CDR2 YFSETQ. After removal of 6 bases from V and 1 base from J, the junction contained 15 bases not matched to a gene. The CDR3 consists of 18 residues. The CDR3 spells CASTTRASGERGTDTQYF. The CDR3 DNA follows: TGCGCCAGCACCACAAGGGCTAGCGGGGAGAGGGGCACAGATACGCAGTATTTT.

The rearrangement joins TRBV5-1 to TRBJ1-3, with D perhaps TRBD1 (5 bases). CDR1 is SGHRS, CDR2 YFSETQ, per germline. There are 14 residues in the CDR3. V gave up 5 bases and J gave up 1 base, with 10 bases separating them. The CDR3 here is CASSPGLSGNTIYF. CDR3 sequence (DNA): TGCGCCAGCAGTCCAGGGTTGTCTGGAAACACCATATATTTT.

The chain has TRBV25-1 and TRBJ1-2; D remains unclear. Looked up from germline, CDR1 is MGHDK and CDR2 is SYGVNS. The CDR3 is 14 amino acids. Trimming took 5 bases from V and 4 from J, leaving 14 bases between them. CDR3 protein: CASSSGRMSYGYTF. CDR3 coding DNA: TGTGCCAGCAGTAGCGGCAGGATGTCCTATGGCTACACCTTC.

The V gene is TRBV7-9, the J gene TRBJ2-2; D is uncertain. The CDR3 loop spans 12 amino acids. The V gene's germline CDR1 is SEHNR and CDR2 FQNEAQ (reference sequence). The V and J ends lost 2 bases and 8 bases respectively, with 6 bases between them. The CDR3 region is CASSLYQGELFF. Written as DNA, the CDR3 is TGTGCCAGCAGCTTATATCAGGGGGAGCTGTTTTTT. Full variable domain (outside the CDR3, taken from reference TRBV7-9 and TRBJ2-2): DTGVSQNPRHKITKRGQNVTFRCDPISEHNRLYWYRQTLGQGPEFLTYFQNEAQLEKSRLLSDRFSAERPKGSFSTLEIQRTEQGDSAMYLCASSLYQGELFFGEGSRLTVL.

In regard to this clone: Other nucleotide sequences in the sample specify the same CDR3. The chain has TRBV28 and TRBJ1-5; D gene uncertain. Germline V gene lookup returns CDR1 MDHEN and CDR2 SYDVKM. The CDR3 has 14 amino acids. Trimming cost V 7 bases and J 2 bases, with 12 bases left between them. The DNA of the CDR3 is TGTGCCAGCACCTTTGAGGGTGGCAATCAGCCCCAGCATTTT. It is translated as CASTFEGGNQPQHF.

V is TRBV13 and J is TRBJ1-1; D uncertain. The length of the CDR3 is 17 residues. V was shortened by 5 bases and J by 2 bases, with 21 bases between the two germline ends. Germline V gives CDR1 PRHDT, CDR2 FYEKMQ (reference sequence). CDR3 loop: CASSPRFPVSQNTEAFF. Here the CDR3 DNA reads TGTGCCAGCAGCCCTAGATTTCCGGTCTCGCAAAACACTGAAGCTTTCTTT.